These 10 T cell receptor beta chains were sequenced from one sample in a study of T cells after yellow fever vaccination. TCRdb recomputed calls from the 5' RACE reads with MiXCR, one row per CDR3 protein. The sample carries around 360,000 distinct CDR3 sequences, roughly 12% recorded once. This material consisted of PBMCs, taken on the day of the first yellow fever vaccination. These receptors came from a man aged 18 to 35 who received the YFV17D yellow fever vaccine.

This clonotype was picked up a small number of times. The genes are TRBV29-1 and TRBJ1-1; D uncertain. V was cut by 7 bases and J by 5 bases, with 14 bases left in between. The CDR3 has 12 amino acids. The V gene's germline CDR1 is SQVTM and CDR2 ANQGSEA. The chain's CDR3 is CSGTDGWTEAFF. In DNA, the CDR3 is TGCAGCGGTACGGACGGGTGGACTGAAGCTTTCTTT. Using reference TRBV29-1 and TRBJ1-1 for the parts outside the CDR3, the full variable domain is SAVISQKPSRDICQRGTSLTIQCQVDSQVTMMFWYRQQPGQSLTLIATANQGSEATYESGFVIDKFPISRPNLTFSTLTVSNMSPEDSSIYLCSGTDGWTEAFFGQGTRLTVV.

This clonotype was seen only a few times. The chain uses TRBV6-2 or TRBV6-3 and TRBJ2-2; either TRBD1 or TRBD2 may fit D (6 bases each). Germline V CDR1 and CDR2: MNHEY, SVGEGT. The CDR3 consists of 21 residues. V was pared by 3 bases and J by 0 bases, with 26 bases between. Written as DNA, the CDR3 is TGTGCCAGCAGTTATTACCGACAGAGCCTTTCTAGGGGGGCGAACACCGGGGAGCTGTTTTTT. It translates to CASSYYRQSLSRGANTGELFF.

This clonotype was observed a handful of times. The chain combines TRBV20-1 with TRBJ1-1, with D maybe TRBD1 (6 bases). Germline CDR1 is DFQATT and CDR2 is SNEGSKA (reference sequence). This CDR3 comprises 12 residues. V was cut by 5 bases and J by 8 bases, with 15 bases left in between. The CDR3: CSAARDTAEAFF. The CDR3 region has the DNA TGCAGTGCTGCTCGGGACACTGCGGAAGCTTTCTTT.

In this sample, this clonotype turned up a few times. The chain has TRBV24-1 and TRBJ1-3; D uncertain. This CDR3 comprises 14 residues. V gave up 3 bases and J gave up 1 base, with 6 bases separating them. Germline V gene data show CDR1 as KGHDR and CDR2 as SFDVKD. Written as DNA, the CDR3 is TGTGCCACCAGTGATGGCTCATCTGGAAACACCATATATTTT. This encodes CATSDGSSGNTIYF.

This clonotype has a handful of counts. The chain joins TRBV19 to TRBJ1-4, with D maybe TRBD1 (6 bases). The V end lost 6 bases, the J end lost 3 bases, and 17 bases lay between the germline ends. This CDR3 is 16 amino acids long. In germline, CDR1 is LNHDA, CDR2 SQIVND (reference sequence). CDR3: CASRSLLSGANEKLFF. The CDR3 nucleotides are TGTGCCAGTAGATCCCTCCTCTCAGGGGCTAATGAAAAACTGTTTTTT. Variable domain in full (rest from reference TRBV19 and TRBJ1-4): DGGITQSPKYLFRKEGQNVTLSCEQNLNHDAMYWYRQDPGQGLRLIYYSQIVNDFQKGDIAEGYSVSREKKESFPLTVTSAQKNPTAFYLCASRSLLSGANEKLFFGSGTQLSVL.

The V and J genes are TRBV11-2 and TRBJ2-7, with TRBD2 identical over 9 bases. The CDR3 contains 15 residues. Germline V CDR1 and CDR2: SGHAT, FQNNGV. J gave up 3 bases and V 2 bases, and 5 bases lay outside the gene matches. The CDR3 reads CASSLRASGNYEQYF. The CDR3 DNA sequence: TGTGCCAGCAGCTTAAGGGCTAGCGGGAACTACGAGCAGTACTTC.

The chain couples TRBV5-1 to TRBJ1-2, with D tentatively TRBD1 (5 bases). The V gene lost 6 bases and the J gene lost 2 bases, with 14 bases spanning the gap. This CDR3 region has 14 residues. The germline V gene has CDR1 SGHRS and CDR2 YFSETQ. As DNA, the CDR3 is TGCGCCAGCAACCCCGGGACGGGAAACTATGGCTACACCTTC. Translation: CASNPGTGNYGYTF.

Many counts were recorded for this clonotype. CDR3 in DNA: TGCGCCAGCAGCCAAGACCCCGGGACTAGTTCCAGGGAGCAGTTCTTC. This encodes CASSQDPGTSSREQFF. This chain uses TRBV4-3 with TRBJ2-1; 8 bases align to TRBD2. The CDR3 spans 16 residues. V lost 0 bases and J lost 10; bases outside the gene matches: 11. Germline V CDR1 and CDR2: LGHNA, YSLEER.

This clonotype appeared a single time. The rearrangement joins TRBV4-3 to TRBJ2-3, with D possibly being TRBD1 (8 bases). The CDR3 extends over 14 amino acids. V was clipped by 6 bases and J by 3 bases, with 13 bases between them. From germline, CDR1 is LGHNA and CDR2 YSLEER. Here the CDR3 reads CASSDRGGTDTQYF. The DNA of the CDR3 is TGCGCCAGCAGTGACAGGGGAGGGACAGATACGCAGTATTTT.

This clonotype has at least ten counts. The rearrangement joins TRBV5-1 to TRBJ2-5; 7 bases align to TRBD2. The CDR3 covers 14 residues. The V gene end was trimmed by 0 bases and the J gene end by 3 bases; junction bases not matched to a gene: 2. The germline CDR1 and CDR2 sequences are SGHRS and YFSETQ. The CDR3 sequence is CASSLESGEETQYF. CDR3 in DNA: TGCGCCAGCAGCTTGGAGAGCGGGGAAGAGACCCAGTACTTC.